This TCR beta chain was identified in a study of blood T cell repertoires in COVID-19 (dated by TCRdb to 2018 to 2020). With regard to the full study: Samples covering the acute and convalescent phases of COVID-19 were provided by collaborators in the United States, Italy and Spain. The material from the prospective study consisted of cDNA or gDNA derived from T cells, B-cell-depleted T cells, or PBMCs. The dataset comprised deeply sampled blood TCRbeta repertoires from subjects exposed to, actively infected with, or recovered from COVID-19. The repertoires were released in a freely available public database meant as a resource for research on the immune response to SARS-CoV-2. The samples were drawn from two sources: the first 160 participants of the ongoing ImmuneRACE study, and 1,254 subjects contributed by 6 global collaborators. A de-identified subject ID, COVID-19 status, age in years and sex were almost always included in the sample metadata. HLA class I and class II types, where available, came from metadata supplied by the sample provider rather than from assay-based typing.

From the cysteine through the phenylalanine, the CDR3 covers 13 amino acids. Of all the DNA, just the CDR3 is kept, 39 bases in frame from base 1. Per the germline V gene, SGHRS is the CDR1 and YFSETQ is the CDR2. In regard to this clone: The target of this receptor is not known. Germline is not matched at one junction end, which may reflect a read error.

One collaborating source in Seattle enrolled patients during active infection and followed them longitudinally through the course of disease. The collaborating institutions used their own protocols to collect whole blood in K2EDTA tubes. For TCRbeta analysis, collaborators shipped samples in one of three forms: frozen whole blood, isolated PBMCs, or DNA extracted from either of those sample types. TCRbeta CDR3 regions were amplified from genomic DNA using the immunoSEQ Assay, a bias-controlled multiplex PCR. The paper's processing steps were these. Within the assay, amplification of reference gene primers was used to estimate how many nucleated cells each sample contained. To quantify the absolute abundance of each unique TCRbeta CDR3 rearrangement, sequence reads were collapsed and filtered. For each sample, productive Simpson clonality was calculated as the square root of Simpson's diversity index over productive rearrangements. TCRdb stores this immuneACCESS table with in-frame sequences only. Part of the clones is absent; in the studies checked, under half of the shortfall reflects unresolved V genes, and no reason is known for the rest. V and J calls and clone size are copied from that table; D and trimming were computed from the DNA. The table for this sample lists roughly 100,000 clones; about 79% of them were counted only once. The ten largest account for more than 5% of the sample.

The investigation overall reported the following: The quantity of clinical and demographic metadata differed by source and by participant and was supplied without curation.

This TCR was recovered from a man older than 75 with COVID-19, enrolled during active disease. Material for sequencing was peripheral blood. The V gene is TRBV5-1 and the J gene is TRBJ2-7; the junction holds 7 bases that match TRBD2. The base sequence is TGCGCCAGCAGCCCCGGGACCGCGGGAGAACCGCACTTC. This encodes CASSPGTAGEPHF.